A single sample gave rise to the 18 T cell receptor beta chains below, sequenced in a study of T cells in Graves' hyperthyroidism and ophthalmopathy. The TCR beta CDR3 regions underwent amplification using RNA transcripts as the source. First-round RT-PCR targeting the TCR CDR3 was performed with the HTBI primer set. TCRdb itself ran the multiplex PCR reads through MiXCR, one entry per CDR3 protein. The repertoire includes about 480,000 distinct CDR3 sequences, around 22% of them detected once, and approximately 10% sits in the top ten. The sequencing sample was made of blood. Every receptor here comes from a woman aged 25-40 years with Graves' ophthalmopathy.

This clonotype was recorded at least ten times. The chain joins TRBV19 to TRBJ1-5; the D gene is possibly TRBD1 (6 bases). V shed 5 bases and J shed 1 base, with 12 bases lying between them. The CDR3 is made up of 15 amino acids. The V gene's germline CDR1 is LNHDA and CDR2 SQIVND (reference sequence). CDR3 sequence reads: CASSPEGQSNQPQHF. CDR3 DNA: TGTGCCAGTAGTCCGGAAGGACAGAGCAATCAGCCCCAGCATTTT. Complete variable domain (other parts from reference TRBV19 and TRBJ1-5): DGGITQSPKYLFRKEGQNVTLSCEQNLNHDAMYWYRQDPGQGLRLIYYSQIVNDFQKGDIAEGYSVSREKKESFPLTVTSAQKNPTAFYLCASSPEGQSNQPQHFGDGTRLSIL.

A few counts support this clonotype. This chain connects TRBV28 to TRBJ2-5; D is uncertain. This CDR3 has 10 residues. The V gene lost 6 bases and the J gene lost 5 bases, with 4 bases spanning the gap. The germline V gene has CDR1 MDHEN and CDR2 SYDVKM. The CDR3 region has the DNA TGTGCCAGCAGGGCTGAGACCCAGTACTTC. It encodes CASRAETQYF.

This clonotype was seen repeatedly, ten times or more. The V and J genes are TRBV25-1 and TRBJ2-5; D unclear. Germline values: CDR1 MGHDK, CDR2 SYGVNS. The CDR3 runs to 14 residues. V lost 4 bases and J lost 3, with 12 bases in between. The CDR3: CASSVAQWEETQYF. CDR3 nucleotides: TGTGCCAGCAGTGTGGCCCAGTGGGAAGAGACCCAGTACTTC.

This clonotype was seen at least ten times. The J gene is TRBJ1-2, the V gene TRBV20-1, with D unresolved. The V gene lost 2 bases and the J gene lost 4 bases, with 17 bases spanning the gap. CDR1 DFQATT and CDR2 SNEGSKA come from the germline V gene (reference sequence). This CDR3 spans 15 amino acids. DNA for the CDR3: TGCAGTGCTAGAAATCCCGGGAGAACTTTCTATGGCTACACCTTC. Translated: CSARNPGRTFYGYTF.

This clonotype was observed many times. The chain links TRBV2 to TRBJ1-2; D possibly corresponds to TRBD1 (5 bases). The germline gives CDR1 SNHLY, CDR2 FYNNEI. The length of the CDR3 is 15 residues. The ends were cut back, 1 base at V and 8 bases at J, with 17 bases in the middle. CDR3 bases: TGTGCCAGCAGTGAAGGGGAGGGGACGGGTTGGGGCTACACCTTC. Translating it yields CASSEGEGTGWGYTF.

This clonotype was seen repeatedly, ten times or more. CDR3 loop: CASSYAYTGANVLTF. CDR3 DNA: TGTGCCAGCAGTTACGCGTATACTGGGGCCAACGTCCTGACTTTC. V and J are TRBV6-5 and TRBJ2-6; D uncertain. The germline CDR1 and CDR2 sequences are MNHEY and SVGAGI. CDR3 size: 15 residues. The ends were cut back, 2 bases at V and 2 bases at J, with 7 bases in the middle.

V gene TRBV24-1 combines with J gene TRBJ1-1, with unresolved D. The V gene lost 8 bases and the J gene lost 1 base, with 7 bases spanning the gap. Looked up from germline, CDR1 is KGHDR and CDR2 is SFDVKD. The CDR3 has 12 residues. CDR3 nucleotide sequence: TGTGCCACCATTCGGACGAACACTGAAGCTTTCTTT. Its translation is CATIRTNTEAFF.

Many counts were recorded for this clonotype. CDR3 amino acids: CSAGGRTGPGELFF. CDR3 nucleotides: TGCAGTGCTGGGGGAAGGACAGGGCCCGGGGAGCTGTTTTTT. The J gene is TRBJ2-2, the V gene TRBV20-1; 8 bases fit TRBD1. The V and J ends lost 5 bases and 6 bases, in that order; junction bases with no gene match: 8. Per germline, CDR1 DFQATT and CDR2 SNEGSKA (reference sequence). This CDR3 has 14 amino acids.

This clonotype was counted at least ten times. The rearrangement uses TRBV24-1 and TRBJ1-1, with TRBD1 identical over 7 bases. The junction had 8 bases not matched to a gene; V was cut back by 4 bases and J by 4 bases. Germline V CDR1 and CDR2: KGHDR, SFDVKD. This CDR3 has 15 amino acids. As DNA, the CDR3 is TGTGCCACCAGTGACTCTCGGACAGGACGCACTGAAGCTTTCTTT. Its translation is CATSDSRTGRTEAFF.

J is TRBJ1-1 and V is TRBV19; 8 bases are a match to TRBD1. Germline V CDR1 and CDR2: LNHDA, SQIVND (reference sequence). Trimming cost V 5 bases and J 3 bases; bases outside gene matches: 5. This CDR3 has 14 amino acids. CDR3 in DNA: TGTGCCAGTAGTTCCCACAGGGGGGACACTGAAGCTTTCTTT. It specifies CASSSHRGDTEAFF.

In its sample, this clonotype was seen many times. The chain recombines TRBV2 with TRBJ2-7; tentatively, D is TRBD1 (6 bases). The CDR3 spans 14 residues. Trimming pared 3 bases from V and 3 bases from J, leaving 12 bases between. CDR1 and CDR2 (germline): SNHLY, FYNNEI. CDR3 DNA: TGTGCCAGCAGTGACTCCAGGGGTGGCTACGAGCAGTACTTC. Its translation: CASSDSRGGYEQYF. The entire variable domain, with the rest obtained from reference TRBV2 and TRBJ2-7, is as follows: EPEVTQTPSHQVTQMGQEVILRCVPISNHLYFYWYRQILGQKVEFLVSFYNNEISEKSEIFDDQFSVERPDGSNFTLKIRSTKLEDSAMYFCASSDSRGGYEQYFGPGTRLTVT.

This rearrangement joins TRBV30 to TRBJ2-7, with 8 bases that match TRBD1. J gave up 5 bases and V 3 bases, and 9 bases lay outside the gene matches. This CDR3 contains 14 residues. CDR1 and CDR2 from the germline V gene are GTSNPN and SVGIG (reference sequence). CDR3 coding DNA: TGTGCCTGGAGCTTCGGACAGGGAACCGACGAGCAGTACTTC. This encodes CAWSFGQGTDEQYF.

The chain has TRBV12-3 or TRBV12-4 and TRBJ1-2; TRBD1 matches 8 bases. After removal of 6 bases from V and 2 bases from J, the junction contained 8 bases not matched to a gene. The CDR3 is 15 residues long. CDR3 residues: CASRPFGQGNYGYTF. The CDR3 nucleotides are TGTGCCAGCAGGCCCTTCGGACAGGGAAACTATGGCTACACCTTC.

There are many counts of this clonotype. The chain combines TRBV20-1 with TRBJ1-2; TRBD1 might be the D (5 bases). The V and J ends lost 3 bases and 1 base respectively, with 12 bases between them. Germline CDR1 is DFQATT and CDR2 is SNEGSKA (reference sequence). This CDR3 spans 14 amino acids. CDR3 loop: CSASPQGRNYGYTF. The CDR3 coding sequence is TGCAGTGCTAGCCCTCAGGGACGTAACTATGGCTACACCTTC.

The rearrangement uses TRBV3-1 and TRBJ2-2, with 10 bases aligning to TRBD2. The V gene's germline CDR1 is LGHDT and CDR2 YNNKEL (reference sequence). V dropped 6 bases and J dropped 5; count of bases not matched to a gene: 3. The CDR3 contains 14 residues. The CDR3 region has the DNA TGTGCCAGCAGTTCAGCGGGGGGGACCGGGGAGCTGTTTTTT. Its protein is CASSSAGGTGELFF.

In its sample, this clonotype was seen many times. The rearrangement uses TRBV19 and TRBJ1-3; TRBD1 aligns across 7 bases. This CDR3 has 16 amino acids. The V gene's germline CDR1 is LNHDA and CDR2 SQIVND (reference sequence). The V and J ends lost 5 bases and 0 bases, in that order; junction bases with no gene match: 7. The CDR3 here is CASSSGQEYSGNTIYF. CDR3 bases: TGTGCCAGTAGTTCCGGACAGGAGTACTCTGGAAACACCATATATTTT.

This clonotype was observed at least ten times. The V call is TRBV7-2, the J call TRBJ2-7, with 7 bases identical to TRBD1. V was pared by 6 bases and J by 3 bases, with 5 bases of the junction left unmatched. The CDR3 sequence is 13 residues long. Germline V gene data show CDR1 as SGHTA and CDR2 as FQGNSA. CDR3 nucleotides: TGTGCCAGCAGTCCAGGGGGTGGCTACGAGCAGTACTTC. Its translation: CASSPGGGYEQYF.

In its sample, this clonotype was seen many times. The chain links TRBV4-2 to TRBJ1-1; D unresolved. Trimming removed 1 base at V and 1 base at J, with 4 bases between. Germline V gives CDR1 LGHNA, CDR2 YNFKEQ. The CDR3 is 13 amino acids. CDR3 coding DNA: TGTGCCAGCAGCCAAGCCCCGAACACTGAAGCTTTCTTT. Translating gives CASSQAPNTEAFF.